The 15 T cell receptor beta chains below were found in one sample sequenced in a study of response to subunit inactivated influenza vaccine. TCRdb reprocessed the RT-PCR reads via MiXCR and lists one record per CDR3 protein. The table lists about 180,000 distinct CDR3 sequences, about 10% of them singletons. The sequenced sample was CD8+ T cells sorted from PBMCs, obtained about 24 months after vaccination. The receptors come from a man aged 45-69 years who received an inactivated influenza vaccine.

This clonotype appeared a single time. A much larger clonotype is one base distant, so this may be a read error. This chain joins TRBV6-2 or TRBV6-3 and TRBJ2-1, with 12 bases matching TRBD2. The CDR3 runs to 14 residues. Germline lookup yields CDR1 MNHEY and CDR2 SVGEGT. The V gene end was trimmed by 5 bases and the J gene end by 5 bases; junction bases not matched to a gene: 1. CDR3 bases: TGTGCCAGCAGTCGACTAGCGGGGGACAATGAGCAGTTCTTC. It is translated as CASSRLAGDNEQFF.

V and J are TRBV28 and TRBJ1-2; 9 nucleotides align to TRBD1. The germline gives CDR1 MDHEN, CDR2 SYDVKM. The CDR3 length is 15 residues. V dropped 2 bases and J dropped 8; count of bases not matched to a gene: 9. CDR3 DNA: TGTGCCAGCAGTTTAGGGACAGGGCTGTTAGGAGGCTACACCTTC. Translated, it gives CASSLGTGLLGGYTF.

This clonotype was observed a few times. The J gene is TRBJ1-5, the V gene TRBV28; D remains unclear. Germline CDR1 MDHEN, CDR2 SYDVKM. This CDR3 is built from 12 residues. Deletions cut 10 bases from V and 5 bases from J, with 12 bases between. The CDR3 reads CATGRTYQPQHF. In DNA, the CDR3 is TGTGCCACAGGACGGACTTATCAGCCCCAGCATTTT.

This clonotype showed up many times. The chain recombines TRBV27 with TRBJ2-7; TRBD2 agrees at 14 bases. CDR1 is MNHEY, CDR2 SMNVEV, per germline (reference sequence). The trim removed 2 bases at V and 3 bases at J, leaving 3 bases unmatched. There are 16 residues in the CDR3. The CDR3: CASSLGTSGSFYEQYF. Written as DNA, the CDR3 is TGTGCCAGCAGTTTAGGGACTAGCGGGAGTTTCTACGAGCAGTACTTC.

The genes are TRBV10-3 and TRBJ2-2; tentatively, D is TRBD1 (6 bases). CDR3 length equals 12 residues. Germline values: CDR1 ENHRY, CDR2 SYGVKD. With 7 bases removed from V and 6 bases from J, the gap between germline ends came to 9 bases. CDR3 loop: CAINPGAGELFF. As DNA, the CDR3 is TGTGCCATCAACCCAGGGGCCGGGGAGCTGTTTTTT.

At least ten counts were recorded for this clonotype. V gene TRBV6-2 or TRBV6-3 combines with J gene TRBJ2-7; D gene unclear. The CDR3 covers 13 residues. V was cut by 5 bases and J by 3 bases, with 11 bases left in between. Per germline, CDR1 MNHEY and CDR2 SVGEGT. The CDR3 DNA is TGTGCCAGCAGTCGGGCCCTAAACTACGAGCAGTACTTC. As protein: CASSRALNYEQYF.

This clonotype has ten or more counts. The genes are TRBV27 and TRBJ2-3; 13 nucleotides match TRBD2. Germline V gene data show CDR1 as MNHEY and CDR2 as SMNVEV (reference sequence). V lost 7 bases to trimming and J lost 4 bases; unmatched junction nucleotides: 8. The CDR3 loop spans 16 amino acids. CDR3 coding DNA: TGTGCCAGCACCCTACTAGCGGGAGGGCCCCCAGATACGCAGTATTTT. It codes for CASTLLAGGPPDTQYF.

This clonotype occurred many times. DNA of the CDR3: TGCGCCAGCAGCTGGAAGCCAGCGGGAGGGGGCACCGGGGAGCTGTTTTTT. It codes for CASSWKPAGGGTGELFF. V gene TRBV5-1 combines with J gene TRBJ2-2, with 10 bases aligning to TRBD2. This CDR3 has 17 residues. The V gene end was trimmed by 3 bases and the J gene end by 4 bases; junction bases not matched to a gene: 9. Germline CDR1 reads SGHRS; CDR2 reads YFSETQ.

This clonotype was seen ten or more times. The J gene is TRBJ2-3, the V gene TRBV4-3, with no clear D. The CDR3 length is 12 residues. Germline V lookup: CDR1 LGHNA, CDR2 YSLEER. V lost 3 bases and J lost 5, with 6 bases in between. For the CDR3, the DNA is TGCGCCAGCAGCCACATGGGAGATACGCAGTATTTT. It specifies CASSHMGDTQYF.

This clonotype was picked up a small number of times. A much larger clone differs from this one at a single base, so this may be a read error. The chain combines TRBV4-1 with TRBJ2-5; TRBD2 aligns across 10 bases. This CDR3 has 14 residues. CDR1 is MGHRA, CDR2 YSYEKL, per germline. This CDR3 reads CASTQGLAEETQYF. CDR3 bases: TGCGCCAGCACCCAAGGACTAGCGGAAGAGACCCAGTACTTC.

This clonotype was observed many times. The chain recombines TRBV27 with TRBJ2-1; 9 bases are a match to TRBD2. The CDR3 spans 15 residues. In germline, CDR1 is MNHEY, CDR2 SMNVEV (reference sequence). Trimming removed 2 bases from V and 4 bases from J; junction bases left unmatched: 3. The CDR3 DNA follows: TGTGCCAGCAGTTTACTAGCGGGGACTTACAATGAGCAGTTCTTC. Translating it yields CASSLLAGTYNEQFF.

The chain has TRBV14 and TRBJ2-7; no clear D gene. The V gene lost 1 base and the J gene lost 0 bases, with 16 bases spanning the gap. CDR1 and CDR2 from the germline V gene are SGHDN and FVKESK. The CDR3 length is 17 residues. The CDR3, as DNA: TGTGCCAGCAGCCAAGTGATGGGCCTGTCAAGCTCCTACGAGCAGTACTTC. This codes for CASSQVMGLSSSYEQYF.

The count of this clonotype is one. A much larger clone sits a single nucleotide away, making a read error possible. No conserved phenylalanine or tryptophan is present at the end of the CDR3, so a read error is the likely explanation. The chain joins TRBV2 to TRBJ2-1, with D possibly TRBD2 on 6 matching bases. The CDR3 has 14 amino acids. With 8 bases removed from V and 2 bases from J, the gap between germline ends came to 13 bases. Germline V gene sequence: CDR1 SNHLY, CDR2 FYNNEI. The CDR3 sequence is CASGRRGTYNEQFC. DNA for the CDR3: TGTGCCAGCGGTAGGCGGGGAACCTACAATGAGCAGTTCTGC.

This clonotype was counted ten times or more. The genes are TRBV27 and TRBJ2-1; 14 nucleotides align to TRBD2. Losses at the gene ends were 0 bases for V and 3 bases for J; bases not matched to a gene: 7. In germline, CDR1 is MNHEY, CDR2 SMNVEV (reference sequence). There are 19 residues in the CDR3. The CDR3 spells CASSLSGGLAGGRYNEQFF. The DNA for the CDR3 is TGTGCCAGCAGTTTATCGGGCGGACTAGCGGGAGGCCGCTACAATGAGCAGTTCTTC.

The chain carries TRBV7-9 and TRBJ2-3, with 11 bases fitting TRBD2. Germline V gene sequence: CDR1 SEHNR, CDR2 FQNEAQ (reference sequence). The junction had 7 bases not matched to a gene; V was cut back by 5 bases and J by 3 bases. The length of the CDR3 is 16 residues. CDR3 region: CASSPWTSGLTDTQYF. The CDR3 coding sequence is TGTGCCAGCAGCCCATGGACTAGCGGGTTGACAGATACGCAGTATTTT.